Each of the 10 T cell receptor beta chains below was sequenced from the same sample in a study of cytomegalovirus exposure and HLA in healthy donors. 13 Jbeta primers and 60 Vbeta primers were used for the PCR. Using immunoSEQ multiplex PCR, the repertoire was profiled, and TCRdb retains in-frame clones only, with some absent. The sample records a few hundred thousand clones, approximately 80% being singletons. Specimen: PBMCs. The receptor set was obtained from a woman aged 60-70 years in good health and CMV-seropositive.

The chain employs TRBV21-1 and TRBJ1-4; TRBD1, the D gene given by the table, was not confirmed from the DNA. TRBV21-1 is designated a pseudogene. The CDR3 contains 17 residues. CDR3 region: CASSKVPPGQGLGKLFF. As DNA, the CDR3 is TGTGCCAGCAGCAAAGTTCCTCCGGGACAGGGTCTGGGAAAACTGTTTTTT.

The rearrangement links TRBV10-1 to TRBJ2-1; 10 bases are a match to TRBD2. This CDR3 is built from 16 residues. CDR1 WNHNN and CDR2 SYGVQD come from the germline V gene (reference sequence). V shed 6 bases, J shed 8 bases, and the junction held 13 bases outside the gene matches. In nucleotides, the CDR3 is TGCGCCAGCAGCCCCAGCGGGAGGGCCAGTCTCGATGAGCAGTTCTTC. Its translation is CASSPSGRASLDEQFF.

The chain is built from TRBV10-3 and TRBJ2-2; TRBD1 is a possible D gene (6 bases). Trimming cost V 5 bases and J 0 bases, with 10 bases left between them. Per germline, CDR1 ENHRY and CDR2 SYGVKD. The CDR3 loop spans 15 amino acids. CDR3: CAISPTGSNTGELFF. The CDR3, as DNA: TGTGCCATCAGTCCGACAGGTTCGAACACCGGGGAGCTGTTTTTT.

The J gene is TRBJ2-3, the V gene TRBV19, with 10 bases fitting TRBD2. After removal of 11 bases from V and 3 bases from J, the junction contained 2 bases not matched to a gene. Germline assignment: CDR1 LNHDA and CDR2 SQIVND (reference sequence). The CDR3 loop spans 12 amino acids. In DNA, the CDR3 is TGTGCCGTTAGCGGGAGGACAGATACGCAGTATTTT. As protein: CAVSGRTDTQYF. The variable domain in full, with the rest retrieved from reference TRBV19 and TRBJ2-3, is DGGITQSPKYLFRKEGQNVTLSCEQNLNHDAMYWYRQDPGQGLRLIYYSQIVNDFQKGDIAEGYSVSREKKESFPLTVTSAQKNPTAFYLCAVSGRTDTQYFGPGTRLTVL.

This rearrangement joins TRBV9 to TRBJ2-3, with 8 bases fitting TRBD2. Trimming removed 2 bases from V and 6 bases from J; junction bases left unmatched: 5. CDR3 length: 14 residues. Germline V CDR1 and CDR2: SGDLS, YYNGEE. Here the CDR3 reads CASSVSGTMDTQYF. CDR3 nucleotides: TGTGCCAGCAGCGTTAGCGGGACCATGGATACGCAGTATTTT.

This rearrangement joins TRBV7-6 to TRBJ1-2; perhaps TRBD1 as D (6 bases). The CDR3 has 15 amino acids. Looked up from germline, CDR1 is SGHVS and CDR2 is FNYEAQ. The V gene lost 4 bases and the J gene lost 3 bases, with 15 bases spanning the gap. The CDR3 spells CASSSYREGYYGYTF. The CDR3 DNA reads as TGTGCCAGCAGCTCCTACAGGGAAGGGTACTATGGCTACACCTTC.

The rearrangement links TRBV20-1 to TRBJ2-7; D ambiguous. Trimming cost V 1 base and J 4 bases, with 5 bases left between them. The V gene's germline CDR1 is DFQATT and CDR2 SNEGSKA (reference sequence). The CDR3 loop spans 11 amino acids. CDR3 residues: CSARVQYEQYF. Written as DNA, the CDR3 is TGCAGTGCTAGAGTCCAGTACGAGCAGTACTTC.

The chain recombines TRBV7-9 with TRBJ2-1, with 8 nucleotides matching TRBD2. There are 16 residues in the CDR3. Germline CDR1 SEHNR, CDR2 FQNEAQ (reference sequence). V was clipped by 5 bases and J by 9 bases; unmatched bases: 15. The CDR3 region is CASSPPSGLGYGEQFF. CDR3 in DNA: TGTGCCAGCAGCCCCCCCTCGGGACTAGGCTACGGTGAGCAGTTCTTC.

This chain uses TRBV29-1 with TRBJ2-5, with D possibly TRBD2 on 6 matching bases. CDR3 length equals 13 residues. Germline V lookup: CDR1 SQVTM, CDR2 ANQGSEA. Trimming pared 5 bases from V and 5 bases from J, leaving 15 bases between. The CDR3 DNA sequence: TGCAGCGTTTTAGGACGCCGGGGGGAGACCCAGTACTTC. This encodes CSVLGRRGETQYF.

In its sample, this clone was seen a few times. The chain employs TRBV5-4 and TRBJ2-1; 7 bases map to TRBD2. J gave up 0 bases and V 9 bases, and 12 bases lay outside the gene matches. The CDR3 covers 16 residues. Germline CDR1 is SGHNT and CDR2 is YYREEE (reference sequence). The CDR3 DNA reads TGTGCCACGGATCGGGAGCGGGAAAGCTCCTACAATGAGCAGTTCTTC. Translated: CATDRERESSYNEQFF.